This T cell receptor beta chain originates from a study of CD8 T cells in Susac syndrome. In germline, CDR1 is MNHEY, CDR2 SVGAGI. CDR3 length: 14 amino acids. Trimming left V 0 bases short and J 7 bases short, with 7 bases between. Random hexamers were used to reverse transcribe roughly 0.5 to 1 ug of RNA. TCRdb reanalysed the immunoSEQ multiplex PCR reads using MiXCR and keeps one entry per CDR3 protein. The data contain fewer than 85,000 distinct CDR3 sequences, about 94% of them singletons. This sequence originates from a human donor with multiple sclerosis. Sequenced sample: CD8+ T cells from PBMCs. The chain is built from TRBV6-5 and TRBJ1-6; D uncertain. CDR3 in DNA: TGTGCCAGCAGTTACTCGGAGGAGAATTCACCCCTCCACTTT. Its protein product is CASSYSEENSPLHF.